One TCR beta chain is described in this entry. Its cognate antigen is unknown. The V segment lost 2 bases and the J segment 3 bases; nucleotides outside the gene matches: 4. The length of the CDR3 is 15 residues. Germline CDR1 is SGHDT and CDR2 is YYEEEE. The sample belongs to a study of long-term antiretroviral therapy in people with HIV. The study's findings and limits: Clones expanded before ART dominated the repertoire at all time points. Post-treatment diversity went higher with ART but stayed below transplant donor controls.

The libraries were made with immunoSEQ v3.0 at survey level. Each sample had sequencing targeting about 40,000-55,000 T-cell genomes. TCRdb's table, derived via immunoSEQ multiplex PCR, lists solely in-frame clones and lacks some. This table holds about 43,000 clones, around 86% found once. Sequenced here: unsorted PBMCs, sampled 0.1 years before starting antiretroviral therapy. This TCR was sampled from a woman between 45 and 60 years old with HIV. The rearrangement joins TRBV5-6 to TRBJ1-4; TRBD1 aligns across 7 bases. The CDR3 is CASSLQGRPNEKLFF. The CDR3 DNA reads TGTGCCAGCAGCTTACAGGGGAGGCCTAATGAAAAACTGTTTTTT.